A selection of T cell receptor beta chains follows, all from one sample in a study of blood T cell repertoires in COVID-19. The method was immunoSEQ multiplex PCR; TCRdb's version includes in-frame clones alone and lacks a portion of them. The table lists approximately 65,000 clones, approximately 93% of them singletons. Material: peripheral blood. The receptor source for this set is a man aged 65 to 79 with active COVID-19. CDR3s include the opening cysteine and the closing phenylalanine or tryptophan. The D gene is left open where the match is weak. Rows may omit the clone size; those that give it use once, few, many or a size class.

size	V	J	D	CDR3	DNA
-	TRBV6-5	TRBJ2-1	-	CASKGDRSYNEQFF	TGTGCCAGCAAGGGGGATAGGTCCTACAATGAGCAGTTCTTC
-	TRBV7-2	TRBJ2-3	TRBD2	CASSLVGVAGRVPDTQYF	TGTGCCAGCAGCTTAGTCGGAGTAGCGGGTCGAGTCCCAGATACGCAGTATTTT
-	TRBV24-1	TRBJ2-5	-	CATRERQETQYF	TGTGCCACCCGGGAGAGACAAGAGACCCAGTACTTC
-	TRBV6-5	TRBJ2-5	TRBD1	CASTGGGQGKETQYF	TGTGCCAGCACCGGGGGGGGACAGGGGAAAGAGACCCAGTACTTC
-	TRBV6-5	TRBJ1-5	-	CASSYGRADQPQHF	TGTGCCAGCAGTTACGGGCGAGCGGATCAGCCCCAGCATTTT
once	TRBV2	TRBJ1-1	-	CASTRGGLVAFF	TGTGCCAGCACTAGAGGAGGGTTAGTAGCTTTCTTT
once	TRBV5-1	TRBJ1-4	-	CASSFNGGGGSEKLFF	TGCGCCAGCAGCTTTAATGGTGGGGGCGGCAGTGAAAAACTGTTTTTT
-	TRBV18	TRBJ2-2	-	CASSPARSTGELFF	TGTGCCAGCTCACCCGCCAGGTCAACTGGGGAGCTGTTTTTT
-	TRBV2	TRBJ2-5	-	CASSAQETQYF	TGTGCCAGCAGTGCCCAGGAGACCCAGTACTTC
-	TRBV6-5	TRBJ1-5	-	CASRDTNQPQHF	TGTGCCAGCAGGGACACCAATCAGCCCCAGCATTTT
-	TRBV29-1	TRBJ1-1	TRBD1	CSVQGVNTEAFF	TGCAGCGTGCAGGGGGTGAACACTGAAGCTTTCTTT
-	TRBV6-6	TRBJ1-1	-	CASSYRGVTNTEAFF	TGTGCCAGCAGTTACCGGGGGGTCACGAACACTGAAGCTTTCTTT
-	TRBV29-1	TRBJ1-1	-	CSVEWSATEAFF	TGCAGCGTTGAATGGAGCGCCACTGAAGCTTTCTTT
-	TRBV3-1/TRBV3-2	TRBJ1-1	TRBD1	CASSQARDRGEAFF	TGTGCCAGCAGCCAAGCCCGGGACAGGGGGGAAGCTTTCTTT
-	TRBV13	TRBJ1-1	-	CASSPVPAGSLTEAFF	TGTGCCAGCAGCCCAGTTCCGGCCGGGTCCCTCACTGAAGCTTTCTTT
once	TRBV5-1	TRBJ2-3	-	CASSPTNTDTQYF	TGCGCCAGCAGCCCCACTAACACAGATACGCAGTATTTT
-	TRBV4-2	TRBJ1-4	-	CASSQEAVSINEKLFF	TGTGCCAGCAGCCAAGAGGCGGTCAGTATTAATGAAAAACTGTTTTTT
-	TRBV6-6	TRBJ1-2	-	CASTRGGSNYGYTF	TGTGCCAGCACGCGCGGGGGCAGCAACTATGGCTACACCTTC
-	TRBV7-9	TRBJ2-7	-	CASSPGDISYEQYF	TGTGCCAGCAGCCCCGGGGACATTTCCTACGAGCAGTACTTC
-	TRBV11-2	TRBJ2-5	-	CASSPSLVGETQYF	TGTGCCAGCAGCCCATCGTTGGTCGGGGAGACCCAGTACTTC
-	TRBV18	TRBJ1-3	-	CASSPPMRGGNTIYF	TGTGCCAGCTCACCACCTATGCGGGGTGGAAACACCATATATTTT
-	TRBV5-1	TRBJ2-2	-	CASSSAGQNTGELFF	TGCGCCAGCAGCTCAGCGGGACAGAACACCGGGGAGCTGTTTTTT
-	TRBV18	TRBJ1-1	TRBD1	CASSPQGQGATEAFF	TGTGCCAGCTCACCACAAGGACAGGGGGCTACTGAAGCTTTCTTT
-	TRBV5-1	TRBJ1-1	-	CASSLEAGMNTEAFF	TGCGCCAGCAGCTTGGAGGCGGGGATGAACACTGAAGCTTTCTTT
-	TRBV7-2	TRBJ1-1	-	CASSLQGVRTTEAFF	TGTGCCAGCAGCCTACAGGGAGTCAGGACCACTGAAGCTTTCTTT
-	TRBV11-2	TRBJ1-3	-	CASSSDVGRGNTIYF	TGTGCCAGCAGCTCCGACGTGGGGCGGGGAAACACCATATATTTT
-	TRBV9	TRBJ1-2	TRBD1	CASSAGGQGDGYTF	TGTGCCAGCAGCGCCGGGGGACAGGGAGACGGCTACACCTTC
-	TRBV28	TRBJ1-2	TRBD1	CASSPWTGGHGYTF	TGTGCCAGCAGTCCCTGGACAGGGGGCCATGGCTACACCTTC
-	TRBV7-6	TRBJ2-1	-	CASSFQGSYNEQFF	TGTGCCAGCAGCTTTCAGGGCTCCTACAATGAGCAGTTCTTC
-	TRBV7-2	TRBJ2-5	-	CASSYLGRRGETQYF	TGTGCCAGCAGTTATCTAGGACGGAGGGGCGAGACCCAGTACTTC
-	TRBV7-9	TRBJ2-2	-	CASSLGRGTGELFF	TGTGCCAGCAGCTTAGGACGGGGGACCGGGGAGCTGTTTTTT
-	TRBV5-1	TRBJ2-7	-	CASSLDRASHEQYF	TGCGCCAGCAGCTTGGACAGGGCAAGCCACGAGCAGTACTTC
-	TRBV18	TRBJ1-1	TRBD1	CASSPGQGVRTEAFF	TGTGCCAGCTCACCCGGACAGGGAGTAAGAACTGAAGCTTTCTTT
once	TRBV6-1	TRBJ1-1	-	CASSGWAGEGMNTEAFF	TGTGCCAGCAGTGGGTGGGCAGGGGAGGGTATGAACACTGAAGCTTTCTTT
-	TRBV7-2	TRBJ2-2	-	CASSQGTVGGTGELFF	TGTGCCAGCAGCCAAGGGACCGTGGGGGGCACCGGGGAGCTGTTTTTT
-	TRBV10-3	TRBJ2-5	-	CAISDGGAALIQYF	TGTGCCATCAGTGACGGTGGGGCGGCCCTCATCCAGTACTTC
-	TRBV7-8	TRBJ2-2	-	CASSLAPSVIRELFF	TGTGCCAGCAGCTTAGCACCCTCGGTTATAAGGGAGCTGTTTTTT
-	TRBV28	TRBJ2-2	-	CASSFVLTYTGELFF	TGTGCCAGCAGTTTTGTACTCACTTACACCGGGGAGCTGTTTTTT
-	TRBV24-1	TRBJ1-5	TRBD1	CATSPTGGGNQPQHF	TGTGCCACCAGTCCCACAGGGGGCGGCAATCAGCCCCAGCATTTT
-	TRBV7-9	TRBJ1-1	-	CASSFRGRTEAFF	TGTGCCAGCAGCTTCAGGGGTAGGACTGAAGCTTTCTTT
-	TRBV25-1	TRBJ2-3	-	CASSEWTGRDRDTQYF	TGTGCCAGCAGTGAATGGACAGGGAGGGATAGAGATACGCAGTATTTT
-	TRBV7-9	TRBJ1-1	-	CASSSLAVNTEAFF	TGTGCCAGCAGCTCATTGGCAGTGAACACTGAAGCTTTCTTT
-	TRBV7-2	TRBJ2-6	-	CASSLVRASGANVLTF	TGTGCCAGCAGCTTGGTGCGGGCCTCTGGGGCCAACGTCCTGACTTTC
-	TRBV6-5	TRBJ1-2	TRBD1	CASSRTGGDYGYTF	TGTGCCAGCAGTAGGACAGGGGGAGATTATGGCTACACCTTC
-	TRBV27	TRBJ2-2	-	CASRYNGQNTGELFF	TGTGCCAGCAGATACAACGGACAGAACACCGGGGAGCTGTTTTTT
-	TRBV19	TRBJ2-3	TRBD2	CASSIHGGVTDTQYF	TGTGCCAGTAGTATTCACGGGGGGGTCACAGATACGCAGTATTTT
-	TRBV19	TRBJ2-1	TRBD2	CASSIGGGLNEQFF	TGTGCCAGTAGTATAGGGGGGGGTTTGAATGAGCAGTTCTTC
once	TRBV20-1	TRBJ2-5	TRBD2	CSASSSGGTQETQYF	TGCAGTGCTAGTTCTAGCGGGGGGACCCAAGAGACCCAGTACTTC
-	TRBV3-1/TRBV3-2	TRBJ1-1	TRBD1	CASSQVTGGTEAFF	TGTGCCAGCAGCCAAGTAACAGGGGGCACTGAAGCTTTCTTT
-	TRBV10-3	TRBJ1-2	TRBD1	CAIRDRGTDMYGYTF	TGTGCCATCAGAGACAGGGGAACGGATATGTATGGCTACACCTTC
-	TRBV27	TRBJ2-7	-	CASSLGAWGSYEQYF	TGTGCCAGCAGTTTAGGGGCCTGGGGATCCTACGAGCAGTACTTC
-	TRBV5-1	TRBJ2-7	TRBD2	CASSPATSGGYEQYF	TGCGCCAGCAGCCCCGCGACTAGCGGGGGTTACGAGCAGTACTTC
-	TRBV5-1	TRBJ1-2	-	CASSRTDYGYTF	TGCGCCAGCAGCCGGACAGACTATGGCTACACCTTC
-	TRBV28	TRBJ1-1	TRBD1	CASSRDRGEAFF	TGTGCCAGCAGTAGGGACAGGGGAGAAGCTTTCTTT
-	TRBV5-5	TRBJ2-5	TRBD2	CASSLNSRTQRGGTQYF	TGTGCCAGCAGCTTGAACTCGCGGACCCAGCGGGGTGGGACCCAGTACTTC
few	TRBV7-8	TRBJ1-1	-	CASSLGGQTEAFF	TGTGCCAGCAGCTTAGGGGGGCAGACCGAAGCTTTCTTT
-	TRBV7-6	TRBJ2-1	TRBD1	CASSLTGGSSYNEQFF	TGTGCCAGCAGCTTAACAGGGGGAAGCTCCTACAATGAGCAGTTCTTC
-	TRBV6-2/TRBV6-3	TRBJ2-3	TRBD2	CASSYSWRGTTDTQYF	TGTGCCAGCAGTTACTCTTGGCGGGGGACCACAGATACGCAGTATTTT
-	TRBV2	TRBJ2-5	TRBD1	CASSWDRAKQETQYF	TGTGCCAGCAGTTGGGACAGGGCGAAGCAAGAGACCCAGTACTTC
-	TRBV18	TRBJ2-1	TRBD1	CASSPRGQSSSYNEQFF	TGTGCCAGCTCACCAAGGGGACAGTCGAGCTCCTACAATGAGCAGTTCTTC